These 5 T cell receptor beta chains share one sample of origin, sequenced in a study of TIL therapy for anti-PD-1-resistant metastatic lung cancer. Documented time point: pre-treatment sample, taken before nivolumab and TIL therapy. The tumor samples were excised metastases, mostly pleural nodules or supraclavicular lymph nodes. The libraries were made with immunoSEQ v3. TCRdb keeps only in-frame clones here, not all; method: immunoSEQ multiplex PCR. Here the sample spans roughly 10,000 clones, 55% to 65% being singletons. This material consisted of tumor tissue, taken at baseline. The source is a person between 25 and 79 years old with non-small cell lung cancer.

The chain employs TRBV2 and TRBJ2-1; a weak D match, TRBD2 (5 bases). CDR1 and CDR2 from the germline V gene are SNHLY and FYNNEI. V was cut by 8 bases and J by 4 bases, with 6 bases left in between. This CDR3 is built from 11 residues. The CDR3: CASREYNEQFF. The CDR3 DNA reads as TGTGCCAGCCGGGAATACAATGAGCAGTTCTTC.

This clone was seen more than once but under ten times. The J gene is TRBJ2-1, the V gene TRBV5-1; the match to TRBD1 covers 11 bases. Losses at the gene ends were 0 bases for V and 8 bases for J; bases not matched to a gene: 7. CDR1 is SGHRS, CDR2 YFSETQ, per germline. CDR3 length: 16 residues. The CDR3 loop reads CASSLGTGGIFYEQFF. The CDR3 nucleotides are TGCGCCAGCAGCTTGGGGACAGGGGGCATATTCTATGAGCAGTTCTTC.

The table lists this clone with a few counts. The CDR3 is CASSMKTSGYNEQFF. The CDR3 nucleotides read TGTGCCAGTAGTATGAAGACTAGCGGGTACAATGAGCAGTTCTTC. V gene TRBV19 combines with J gene TRBJ2-1, with 10 bases lining up with TRBD2. There are 15 residues in the CDR3. J gave up 4 bases and V 3 bases, and 3 bases lay outside the gene matches. The germline V gene has CDR1 LNHDA and CDR2 SQIVND (reference sequence).

The rearrangement joins TRBV4-1 to TRBJ2-1; D may be TRBD1 (5 bases). V lost 0 bases and J lost 11, with 11 bases in between. The CDR3 extends over 13 amino acids. CDR1 is MGHRA, CDR2 YSYEKL, per germline. The chain's CDR3 is CASSQDPGLQQFF. CDR3 nucleotide sequence: TGCGCCAGCAGCCAAGACCCAGGGCTCCAGCAGTTCTTC.

The chain has TRBV4-1 and TRBJ1-2, with D maybe TRBD1 (5 bases). The CDR3 loop spans 14 amino acids. Trimming cost V 3 bases and J 3 bases, with 11 bases left between them. Germline CDR1 is MGHRA and CDR2 is YSYEKL. The CDR3 spells CASSQGGGHYGYTF. The CDR3, as DNA: TGCGCCAGCAGCCAGGGGGGGGGACACTATGGCTACACCTTC.